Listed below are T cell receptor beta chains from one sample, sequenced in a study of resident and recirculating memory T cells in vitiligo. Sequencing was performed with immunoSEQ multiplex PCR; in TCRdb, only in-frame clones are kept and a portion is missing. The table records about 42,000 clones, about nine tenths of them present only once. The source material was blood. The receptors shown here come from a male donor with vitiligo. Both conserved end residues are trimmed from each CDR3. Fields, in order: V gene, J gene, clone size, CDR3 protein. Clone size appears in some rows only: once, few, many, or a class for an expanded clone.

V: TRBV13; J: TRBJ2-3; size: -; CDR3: ASSSRFQRGDTDTQY
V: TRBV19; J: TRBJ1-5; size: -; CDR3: ATMGLLSNQPQH
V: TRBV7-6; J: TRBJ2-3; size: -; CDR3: ANSLGGRADTQY
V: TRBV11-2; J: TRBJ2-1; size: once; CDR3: ASSFGGAYNEQF
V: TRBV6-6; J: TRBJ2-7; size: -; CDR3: ASSPRQGNYEQY
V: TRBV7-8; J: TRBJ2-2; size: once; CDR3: ASSLGGSLGGNTGELF
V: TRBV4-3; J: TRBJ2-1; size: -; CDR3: ASSQDPAYNEQF
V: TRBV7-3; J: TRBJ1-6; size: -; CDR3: ASSLGWRNSPLH
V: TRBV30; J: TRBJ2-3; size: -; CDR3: AWSDGLSTDTQY
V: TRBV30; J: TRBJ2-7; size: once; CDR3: ARRRAGTYEQY
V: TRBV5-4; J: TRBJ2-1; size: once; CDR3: ASSLALGGQGGSSEQF
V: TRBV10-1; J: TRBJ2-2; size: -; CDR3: ASNGQGAPPGELF
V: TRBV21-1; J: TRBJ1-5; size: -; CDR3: ASSKGGETPGNQPQH
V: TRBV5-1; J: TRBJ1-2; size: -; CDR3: ASSPGGGRYGYT
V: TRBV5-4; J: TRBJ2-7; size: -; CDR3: ASSYLTTSASYEQY